The rows below give T cell receptor beta chains drawn from one sample of a study of shared clonotypes between healthy human individuals. TCRdb keeps only in-frame clones here, not all; method: immunoSEQ multiplex PCR. The sample carries about 2.4 million clones, about 92% recorded once. The specimen sequenced was naive CD4+ T cells sorted from blood. The receptors stem from a man younger than 35 in good health. Both conserved end residues are part of each CDR3.

V: TRBV2
J: TRBJ1-4
CDR3: CASSLDSPATNEKLFF

V: TRBV30
J: TRBJ2-1
CDR3: CAWTKGTRPNEQFF

V: TRBV23-1
J: TRBJ1-5
CDR3: CASSQSIRWTGQGQQPQHF

V: TRBV10-3
J: TRBJ2-7
CDR3: CAISEVLAGAYEQYF

V: TRBV6-1
J: TRBJ1-5
CDR3: CASSEKDRGGHQPQHF

V: TRBV27
J: TRBJ2-7
CDR3: CASSSPSGVSYEQYF

V: TRBV27
J: TRBJ1-1
CDR3: CASSLNSGTGNVKQTNTEAFF

V: TRBV7-2
J: TRBJ2-5
CDR3: CASSFTLNLQETQYF

V: TRBV5-4
J: TRBJ1-1
CDR3: CASSPGPGLQAFF

V: TRBV5-1
J: TRBJ2-7
CDR3: CASSYNGIYEQYF

V: TRBV2
J: TRBJ2-7
CDR3: CASSEALVAGGPYF

V: TRBV20-1
J: TRBJ2-7
CDR3: CSASRAYEQYF

V: TRBV5-5
J: TRBJ1-3
CDR3: CASSLEGTAGNTIYF

V: TRBV18
J: TRBJ2-1
CDR3: CASSSSRGSGSFFYNEQFF

V: TRBV6-5
J: TRBJ2-7
CDR3: CASSYSGKGPYEQYF

V: TRBV5-1
J: TRBJ1-5
CDR3: CASSFTPAQPQHF

V: TRBV5-1
J: TRBJ2-7
CDR3: CASSLGMGLGYEQYF

V: TRBV10-3
J: TRBJ1-3
CDR3: CAISGTETGNTIYF

V: TRBV10-3
J: TRBJ2-1
CDR3: CAIGAGTDISFGEQFF

V: TRBV5-6
J: TRBJ1-2
CDR3: CASSLGQGLLKDGYTF

V: TRBV4-1
J: TRBJ2-1
CDR3: CASSPRQGEDEQFF

V: TRBV30
J: TRBJ2-6
CDR3: CAWSAGSGANVLTF

V: TRBV18
J: TRBJ2-2
CDR3: CASSPLSGSDGLFF

V: TRBV6-5
J: TRBJ1-2
CDR3: CASSYSSGPYGYTF